The 29 T cell receptor beta chains reported below all come from one sample, sequenced in a study of cytomegalovirus exposure and HLA in healthy donors. 13 Jbeta primers and 60 Vbeta primers were used for the PCR. The method was immunoSEQ multiplex PCR; TCRdb's version includes in-frame clones alone and lacks a portion of them. The repertoire holds roughly 180,000 clones, with 8.5% to 10% as singletons. The sample was PBMCs. These TCRs come from a young woman in good health and CMV-seropositive.

This clone came up a few times. The V gene is TRBV27, the J gene TRBJ1-2; 11 bases map to TRBD1. CDR3 length: 16 residues. Germline loops: CDR1 MNHEY, CDR2 SMNVEV (reference sequence). Trimming removed 6 bases from V and 4 bases from J; junction bases left unmatched: 10. In DNA form, the CDR3 reads TGTGCCAGCAGGCCCGGGACAGGGGGAAAGTTCTATGGCTACACCTTC. Translation: CASRPGTGGKFYGYTF.

This clone appeared a few times. The rearrangement links TRBV5-1 to TRBJ1-5, with 8 nucleotides matching TRBD1. The V segment lost 0 bases and the J segment 10 bases; nucleotides outside the gene matches: 3. This CDR3 spans 13 amino acids. Germline V CDR1 and CDR2: SGHRS, YFSETQ. The CDR3 bases are TGCGCCAGCAGCTTGGGACAGGGGAGCCCCCAGCATTTT. Protein sequence: CASSLGQGSPQHF.

This clone has more than one count but fewer than ten. The chain is built from TRBV19 and TRBJ1-2; 8 nucleotides line up with TRBD1. The trim removed 2 bases at V and 8 bases at J, leaving 4 bases unmatched. The CDR3 consists of 13 residues. CDR1 and CDR2 (germline): LNHDA, SQIVND (reference sequence). The CDR3 nucleotides are TGTGCCAGTAGTATACAGGGGGCTCAGGGCTACACCTTC. Encoded protein: CASSIQGAQGYTF.

Only a few counts were recorded for this clone. The V call is TRBV21-1, the J call TRBJ2-1; TRBD2 is the table's D call and was not checked against the DNA. TRBV21-1 is a known pseudogene. The CDR3 runs to 16 residues. CDR3 nucleotide sequence: TGTGCCAGCAGCAAAGCCCCTAGCGGGAGGATAAATGAGCAGTTCTTC. Encoded protein: CASSKAPSGRINEQFF.

The chain couples TRBV6-1 to TRBJ2-3, with 8 bases fitting TRBD2. Trimming took 8 bases from V and 0 from J; bases not matched to a gene: 7. Per germline, CDR1 MNHNS and CDR2 SASEGT. The CDR3 contains 15 residues. The CDR3 DNA reads TGTGCCAGCTCAGCTAGCGGGCCTAGCACAGATACGCAGTATTTT. Its translation is CASSASGPSTDTQYF.

The rearrangement uses TRBV5-1 and TRBJ2-5; tentatively, D is TRBD1 (6 bases). The V gene's germline CDR1 is SGHRS and CDR2 YFSETQ. The CDR3 consists of 15 residues. V lost 4 bases and J 5 bases, leaving 18 bases between the germline ends. CDR3 sequence reads: CASSQQTGMGETQYF. The DNA of the CDR3 is TGCGCCAGCAGCCAACAAACAGGGATGGGGGAGACCCAGTACTTC.

This clone was detected only a few times. The chain uses TRBV6-4 and TRBJ1-5; the D is unclear. The CDR3 is 14 amino acids. V lost 10 bases and J lost 0, with 13 bases in between. The germline V gene has CDR1 MRHNA and CDR2 SNTAGT. The CDR3 nucleotides are TGTGCCATCAGCCCCGGGGTTAGCAATCAGCCCCAGCATTTT. It encodes CAISPGVSNQPQHF.

The chain couples TRBV18 to TRBJ2-7; 9 bases map to TRBD1. Germline lookup yields CDR1 KGHSH and CDR2 LQKENI. Trimming at V came to 1 base and at J to 5 bases, leaving 3 bases not matched to a gene. The CDR3 is made up of 14 amino acids. CDR3 sequence reads: CASSPLDRGHEQYF. The CDR3 DNA reads TGTGCCAGCTCACCACTGGACAGGGGCCACGAGCAGTACTTC. Full variable domain (missing parts from reference TRBV18 and TRBJ2-7): NAGVMQNPRHLVRRRGQEARLRCSPMKGHSHVYWYRQLPEEGLKFMVYLQKENIIDESGMPKERFSAEFPKEGPSILRIQQVVRGDSAAYFCASSPLDRGHEQYFGPGTRLTVT.

CDR3 protein: CASSRQTASSYNSPLHF. DNA of the CDR3: TGCGCCAGCAGCAGACAGACAGCCAGCTCCTATAATTCACCCCTCCACTTT. The chain employs TRBV5-1 and TRBJ1-6; D possibly corresponds to TRBD1 (5 bases). V was pared by 4 bases and J by 0 bases, with 14 bases between. CDR3 size: 17 residues. CDR1 and CDR2 (germline): SGHRS, YFSETQ.

This chain connects TRBV27 to TRBJ2-7, with D possibly TRBD1 on 6 matching bases. Trimming pared 0 bases from V and 3 bases from J, leaving 15 bases between. The CDR3 is 16 amino acids. Germline V lookup: CDR1 MNHEY, CDR2 SMNVEV (reference sequence). The DNA of the CDR3 is TGTGCCAGCAGTTTATCTTCAGGGACATTTCTCTACGAGCAGTACTTC. Protein sequence: CASSLSSGTFLYEQYF.

The CDR3 here is CASSTGGLYGYTF. CDR3 nucleotides: TGTGCCAGCAGTACAGGGGGCCTCTATGGCTACACCTTC. The chain has TRBV27 and TRBJ1-2; 9 bases match TRBD1. Germline CDR1 and CDR2: MNHEY and SMNVEV (reference sequence). The CDR3 consists of 13 residues. Losses at the gene ends were 5 bases for V and 4 bases for J; bases not matched to a gene: 2.

This chain connects TRBV6-5 to TRBJ1-1, with D possibly matching TRBD1 (5 bases). The germline V gene encodes CDR1 MNHEY and CDR2 SVGAGI. V lost 2 bases to trimming and J lost 0 bases, with 13 bases between them. The CDR3 runs to 16 residues. As DNA, the CDR3 is TGTGCCAGCAGTTACGATTTCGGGGGAATGAACACTGAAGCTTTCTTT. It is translated as CASSYDFGGMNTEAFF.

The chain has TRBV5-5 and TRBJ2-7; TRBD2 agrees at 10 bases. CDR3 length: 15 amino acids. Trimming cost V 2 bases and J 3 bases; bases outside gene matches: 5. CDR1 is SGHKS, CDR2 YYEKEE, per germline (reference sequence). The CDR3 bases are TGTGCCAGCAGCTTCCTAGCGGGAGAGTTCTACGAGCAGTACTTC. Translating it yields CASSFLAGEFYEQYF.

This clone has only a few counts. This chain joins TRBV6-1 and TRBJ2-7, with 16 positions matching TRBD2. Trimming cost V 1 base and J 5 bases; bases outside gene matches: 14. Germline-derived CDR1 and CDR2 are MNHNS and SASEGT. This CDR3 spans 20 amino acids. Here the CDR3 reads CASSEGMGTSGRAWWDEQYF. CDR3 DNA: TGTGCCAGCAGTGAAGGTATGGGGACTAGCGGGAGGGCCTGGTGGGACGAGCAGTACTTC.

This sequence joins TRBV5-1 and TRBJ1-2, with D perhaps matching TRBD1 (6 bases). Germline loops: CDR1 SGHRS, CDR2 YFSETQ. Trimming removed 4 bases from V and 8 bases from J, with 15 bases in between. This CDR3 is 13 amino acids long. The CDR3 sequence: CASSPVGAGGYTF. The CDR3 nucleotides are TGCGCCAGCAGCCCAGTGGGGGCAGGGGGCTACACCTTC.

V and J are TRBV11-2 and TRBJ1-2; 8 bases agree with TRBD1. The germline gives CDR1 SGHAT, CDR2 FQNNGV. The V segment lost 5 bases and the J segment 10 bases; nucleotides outside the gene matches: 12. The CDR3 contains 14 residues. The CDR3 is CASSVRTGTQAYTF. The CDR3 bases are TGTGCCAGCAGCGTACGGACAGGGACGCAAGCCTACACCTTC.

This clone was seen a handful of times. The chain is built from TRBV5-1 and TRBJ2-3, with 10 bases fitting TRBD1. With 2 bases clipped from V and 3 bases from J, the junction kept 3 bases outside the gene matches. The CDR3 has 15 residues. The V gene's germline CDR1 is SGHRS and CDR2 YFSETQ. The CDR3 DNA reads TGCGCCAGCAGCTTCGACAGGGGGCGGACAGATACGCAGTATTTT. Residues: CASSFDRGRTDTQYF. Full variable domain (remainder filled in from reference TRBV5-1 and TRBJ2-3): KAGVTQTPRYLIKTRGQQVTLSCSPISGHRSVSWYQQTPGQGLQFLFEYFSETQRNKGNFPGRFSGRQFSNSRSEMNVSTLELGDSALYLCASSFDRGRTDTQYFGPGTRLTVL.

This clone appeared a few times. The chain links TRBV6-6 to TRBJ2-1; D is uncertain. Deletions cut 5 bases from V and 0 bases from J, with 11 bases between. Germline lookup yields CDR1 MNHNY and CDR2 SVGAGI (reference sequence). The length of the CDR3 is 15 residues. The CDR3 loop reads CASSLYESSYNEQFF. CDR3 DNA sequence: TGTGCCAGCAGTCTCTACGAAAGCTCCTACAATGAGCAGTTCTTC.

The sample holds a few counts of this clone. The V gene is TRBV29-1, the J gene TRBJ2-5, with D possibly being TRBD2 (6 bases). This CDR3 has 12 amino acids. Deletions cut 7 bases from V and 4 bases from J, with 13 bases between. CDR1 and CDR2 (germline): SQVTM, ANQGSEA. The CDR3 loop is CSAIRSGETQYF. The CDR3 DNA sequence: TGCAGCGCTATTCGTAGCGGAGAGACCCAGTACTTC.

The gene calls are TRBV6-1 and TRBJ1-3; D is unclear. Per germline, CDR1 MNHNS and CDR2 SASEGT. Deletions cut 7 bases from V and 0 bases from J, with 10 bases between. This CDR3 has 14 amino acids. The CDR3 DNA reads TGTGCCAGCAAGAACGGGAACTCTGGAAACACCATATATTTT. Its protein product is CASKNGNSGNTIYF.

The V gene is TRBV5-1, the J gene TRBJ2-7; weak D call: TRBD1 (5 bases). The CDR3 has 15 amino acids. Trimming left V 0 bases short and J 4 bases short, with 14 bases between. Looked up from germline, CDR1 is SGHRS and CDR2 is YFSETQ. CDR3 protein: CASSLESGWGYEQYF. The CDR3, as DNA: TGCGCCAGCAGCTTGGAGTCAGGGTGGGGATACGAGCAGTACTTC.

This clone was seen a few times. V gene TRBV6-5 combines with J gene TRBJ2-5, with 11 bases aligning to TRBD1. The trim removed 6 bases at V and 0 bases at J, leaving 3 bases unmatched. This CDR3 contains 15 residues. Germline lookup yields CDR1 MNHEY and CDR2 SVGAGI. CDR3 residues: CASRRDRGDQETQYF. The CDR3 DNA reads TGTGCCAGCAGAAGGGACAGGGGGGACCAAGAGACCCAGTACTTC.

This clone was detected only a few times. The chain links TRBV5-1 to TRBJ1-2; 7 nucleotides line up with TRBD1. V was clipped by 5 bases and J by 4 bases; unmatched bases: 5. Looked up from germline, CDR1 is SGHRS and CDR2 is YFSETQ. This CDR3 spans 13 amino acids. The CDR3 protein is CASSRDSFYGYTF. CDR3 coding DNA: TGCGCCAGCAGTCGGGACAGCTTCTATGGCTACACCTTC.

This clone has just a few counts. This chain connects TRBV19 to TRBJ2-5; TRBD1 matches 8 bases. The J call may be faulty, since TRBJ2-7 better matches the DNA end. Per the germline V gene, CDR1 is LNHDA and CDR2 is SQIVND (reference sequence). CDR3 size: 14 residues. CDR3 residues: CATKTGQGPYEQYF. The CDR3 DNA is TGTGCCACCAAAACTGGACAGGGACCGTACGAGCAGTACTTC.

The J gene is TRBJ2-7, the V gene TRBV5-1; D is ambiguous. Germline-derived CDR1 and CDR2 are SGHRS and YFSETQ. The CDR3 is 15 amino acids. Deletions cut 3 bases from V and 1 base from J, with 14 bases between. The CDR3 DNA follows: TGCGCCAGCAGCTATCTCCCGCAGGAATCCTACGAGCAGTACTTC. This sequence encodes CASSYLPQESYEQYF.

The V gene is TRBV6-1, the J gene TRBJ2-7, with D maybe TRBD1 (6 bases). V lost 5 bases and J 6 bases, leaving 17 bases between the germline ends. Germline V gene data show CDR1 as MNHNS and CDR2 as SASEGT. CDR3 size: 14 residues. The CDR3 nucleotides read TGTGCCAGCAGTCCGGGACAAGGATTAGGCGAGCAGTACTTC. Protein sequence: CASSPGQGLGEQYF.

The CDR3 nucleotides are TGTGCCAGCAGCCAGGACAGGGGTACAGATACGCAGTATTTT. This sequence encodes CASSQDRGTDTQYF. The chain is built from TRBV14 and TRBJ2-3; 9 bases are a match to TRBD1. The CDR3 contains 14 residues. V was clipped by 3 bases and J by 3 bases; unmatched bases: 1. Germline lookup yields CDR1 SGHDN and CDR2 FVKESK.

This chain connects TRBV12-5 to TRBJ2-4; 15 nucleotides line up with TRBD2. The germline V gene encodes CDR1 LGHNT and CDR2 FRNRAP. The CDR3 totals 23 residues. Losses at the gene ends were 0 bases for V and 5 bases for J; bases not matched to a gene: 20. DNA of the CDR3: TGTGCTAGTGGTTTGGTATTCTCAGGGGGGACTAGCGGGAGGACCTTATCCCAAAACATTCAGTACTTC. Residues: CASGLVFSGGTSGRTLSQNIQYF. The whole variable domain, remainder taken from reference TRBV12-5 and TRBJ2-4, is DARVTQTPRHKVTEMGQEVTMRCQPILGHNTVFWYRQTMMQGLELLAYFRNRAPLDDSGMPKDRFSAEMPDATLATLKIQPSEPRDSAVYFCASGLVFSGGTSGRTLSQNIQYFGAGTRLSVL.

This clone has a handful of counts. This chain uses TRBV5-4 with TRBJ2-1, with D tentatively TRBD1 (6 bases). Trimming took 1 base from V and 5 from J, leaving 10 bases between them. This CDR3 comprises 14 residues. Germline assignment: CDR1 SGHNT and CDR2 YYREEE (reference sequence). CDR3 region: CASSLRQGNNEQFF. DNA of the CDR3: TGTGCCAGCAGCTTGAGGCAGGGGAACAATGAGCAGTTCTTC.